One sample yielded the 21 T cell receptor beta chains listed below, sequenced in a study of neoadjuvant anti-PD-1 for oral cavity cancer. Data came from immunoSEQ multiplex PCR; TCRdb stores just in-frame clones and leaves some out. The sample has tens of thousands of clones; more than 65% are singletons. The sample here was PBMCs, taken before nivolumab (anti-PD-1) treatment. The receptors stem from a person between 40 and 80 years old with oral cavity squamous cell carcinoma.

The chain carries TRBV19 and TRBJ2-3, with TRBD2 identical over 8 bases. The ends lost 7 bases at V and 0 bases at J; junction bases unmatched: 12. CDR3 length equals 17 residues. CDR1 is LNHDA, CDR2 SQIVND, per germline (reference sequence). The CDR3 loop is CASTRRRAGGSTDTQYF. CDR3 sequence (DNA): TGTGCCAGTACCCGGAGGCGGGCGGGGGGCAGCACAGATACGCAGTATTTT. Filled out from reference TRBV19 and TRBJ2-3, the complete variable domain reads DGGITQSPKYLFRKEGQNVTLSCEQNLNHDAMYWYRQDPGQGLRLIYYSQIVNDFQKGDIAEGYSVSREKKESFPLTVTSAQKNPTAFYLCASTRRRAGGSTDTQYFGPGTRLTVL.

The chain is built from TRBV7-2 and TRBJ1-4, with TRBD1 matching over 9 bases. V was clipped by 5 bases and J by 4 bases; unmatched bases: 5. Germline V gene sequence: CDR1 SGHTA, CDR2 FQGNSA. This CDR3 comprises 15 residues. The CDR3, as DNA: TGTGCCAGCAGCCCTGGACAGGGGATTAATGAAAAACTGTTTTTT. Protein sequence: CASSPGQGINEKLFF.

The gene calls are TRBV11-3 and TRBJ2-1; D is possibly TRBD1 (7 bases). Germline CDR1 SGHNT, CDR2 YENEEA. The CDR3 contains 17 residues. V was trimmed by 5 bases and J by 0 bases, leaving 17 bases between them. CDR3 sequence (DNA): TGTGCCAGCAGCCCGGGGGACAGATGGAGCTCCTACAATGAGCAGTTCTTC. Its translation: CASSPGDRWSSYNEQFF. Variable domain in full (rest from reference TRBV11-3 and TRBJ2-1): EAGVVQSPRYKIIEKKQPVAFWCNPISGHNTLYWYLQNLGQGPELLIRYENEEAVDDSQLPKDRFSAERLKGVDSTLKIQPAELGDSAVYLCASSPGDRWSSYNEQFFGPGTRLTVL.

This clone was found once. The gene calls are TRBV19 and TRBJ1-5, with TRBD1 as a possible D gene (5 bases). V lost 2 bases, J lost 1 base, and 12 bases lay in between. CDR1 is LNHDA, CDR2 SQIVND, per germline (reference sequence). This CDR3 has 16 residues. The CDR3 loop reads CASSIWGRQSNQPQHF. In DNA, the CDR3 is TGTGCCAGTAGTATATGGGGACGCCAAAGCAATCAGCCCCAGCATTTT.

The chain links TRBV28 to TRBJ2-7; tentative D call: TRBD1 (6 bases). Germline V gene sequence: CDR1 MDHEN, CDR2 SYDVKM. The CDR3 contains 14 residues. Trimming took off 3 bases at V and 2 bases at J, with 11 bases between the two ends. The CDR3 sequence is CASSLWDTAYEQYF. Written as DNA, the CDR3 is TGTGCCAGCAGTTTGTGGGACACGGCCTACGAGCAGTACTTC.

Concerning this clone itself: Sequence at one end of the junction differs from germline and may be a read error. The chain carries TRBV7-2 and TRBJ2-6, with TRBD1 matching over 9 bases. CDR1 is SGHTA and CDR2 is FQGNSA in the germline V gene. CDR3 size: 17 residues. The CDR3 DNA sequence: TGTGCCAGCAAGCGGACAGGGGAAGGATCTGAGGCCAACGTCCTGACTTTC. The encoded protein is CASKRTGEGSEANVLTF.

This chain links TRBV18 with TRBJ2-1; D is possibly TRBD1 (5 bases). Germline V gene data show CDR1 as KGHSH and CDR2 as LQKENI. The CDR3 is 15 residues long. Deletions cut 2 bases from V and 3 bases from J, with 11 bases between. The DNA for the CDR3 is TGTGCCAGCTCACCAGTAAGGGGTGGCTACAATGAGCAGTTCTTC. Translation: CASSPVRGGYNEQFF.

The V and J genes are TRBV5-4 and TRBJ1-2; 9 positions agree with TRBD1. CDR1 SGHNT and CDR2 YYREEE come from the germline V gene (reference sequence). The ends lost 4 bases at V and 7 bases at J; junction bases unmatched: 8. The CDR3 has 14 amino acids. This chain's CDR3 is CASSVGTGRFGYTF. In nucleotides, the CDR3 is TGTGCCAGCAGCGTGGGGACAGGGAGATTTGGCTACACCTTC.

The table lists this clone with a few counts. The rearrangement uses TRBV4-2 and TRBJ2-2; TRBD2 matches 10 bases. The ends lost 4 bases at V and 3 bases at J; junction bases unmatched: 8. The CDR3 runs 17 residues. CDR1 and CDR2 (germline): LGHNA, YNFKEQ. The CDR3 bases are TGTGCCAGCAGCCCACAGGGGCTAGCGGGAGACACCGGGGAGCTGTTTTTT. Its translation is CASSPQGLAGDTGELFF.

This chain links TRBV5-1 with TRBJ2-2, with 9 bases that match TRBD2. The V and J ends lost 4 bases and 4 bases, in that order; junction bases with no gene match: 8. Germline-derived CDR1 and CDR2 are SGHRS and YFSETQ. This CDR3 has 16 amino acids. This chain's CDR3 is CASSPLAGAGTGELFF. CDR3 DNA: TGCGCCAGCAGCCCATTAGCGGGGGCCGGCACCGGGGAGCTGTTTTTT.

The chain joins TRBV7-2 to TRBJ2-7; the match to TRBD1 covers 7 bases. This CDR3 is built from 16 residues. Per the germline V gene, CDR1 is SGHTA and CDR2 is FQGNSA. V shed 1 base, J shed 7 bases, and the junction held 13 bases outside the gene matches. The CDR3 region has the DNA TGTGCCAGCAGCTTAGAGGGGGACAGACCCCGTATGGAGCAGTACTTC. As protein: CASSLEGDRPRMEQYF.

This clone was picked up a small number of times. At the DNA level, this CDR3 is encoded by other sequences in the same sample as well. The CDR3 bases are TGTGCCAGCAGGCGGACAGGGGCCGAAGCTTTCTTT. As protein: CASRRTGAEAFF. The chain carries TRBV6-5 and TRBJ1-1; 9 nucleotides agree with TRBD1. This CDR3 region has 12 residues. V shed 6 bases, J shed 8 bases, and the junction held 4 bases outside the gene matches. CDR1 is MNHEY, CDR2 SVGAGI, per germline.

This clone was seen a single time. V usage is TRBV25-1 and J usage is TRBJ2-1; the D is unclear. This CDR3 is 16 amino acids long. Between the trimmed V and J ends, which lost 4 bases and 0 bases, there was a span of 13 bases. Germline values: CDR1 MGHDK, CDR2 SYGVNS. The CDR3 region is CASSAAAQSSYNEQFF. The DNA of the CDR3 is TGTGCCAGCAGTGCTGCCGCACAGAGCTCCTACAATGAGCAGTTCTTC. Complete variable domain (other parts from reference TRBV25-1 and TRBJ2-1): EADIYQTPRYLVIGTGKKITLECSQTMGHDKMYWYQQDPGMELHLIHYSYGVNSTEKGDLSSESTVSRIRTEHFPLTLESARPSHTSQYLCASSAAAQSSYNEQFFGPGTRLTVL.

J is TRBJ1-2 and V is TRBV19; D not resolved. Trimming pared 6 bases from V and 2 bases from J, leaving 16 bases between. Germline V CDR1 and CDR2: LNHDA, SQIVND (reference sequence). This CDR3 spans 15 amino acids. CDR3 sequence: CASSASATRNYGYTF. CDR3 DNA: TGTGCCAGTAGCGCTTCAGCGACGAGAAACTATGGCTACACCTTC.

This clone came up once. CDR3 sequence (DNA): TGCGCCAGCATGATGACAGGGGGCGGAAACACCATATATTTT. Translation gives CASMMTGGGNTIYF. The V call is TRBV10-2, the J call TRBJ1-3, with 10 positions matching TRBD1. V was pared by 7 bases and J by 4 bases, with 4 bases of the junction left unmatched. The CDR3 runs to 14 residues. The V gene's germline CDR1 is WSHSY and CDR2 SAAADI.

V gene TRBV4-1 combines with J gene TRBJ2-2; tentative D call: TRBD2 (6 bases). V was trimmed by 2 bases and J by 7 bases, leaving 17 bases between them. The CDR3 totals 16 residues. Germline V gene sequence: CDR1 MGHRA, CDR2 YSYEKL. The CDR3, as DNA: TGCGCCAGCAGCCAACGCCGGGACGGAGGGTACGGGGAGCTGTTTTTT. As protein: CASSQRRDGGYGELFF.

J is TRBJ2-1 and V is TRBV7-2; a weak D match, TRBD2 (5 bases). Trimming took 5 bases from V and 1 from J, leaving 18 bases between them. Germline CDR1 and CDR2: SGHTA and FQGNSA. This CDR3 comprises 17 residues. The CDR3 DNA is TGTGCCAGCAGCCCGGACGCCAGTGGAGGTTCCTACAATGAGCAGTTCTTC. Its protein product is CASSPDASGGSYNEQFF.

The chain has TRBV5-1 and TRBJ2-1; a possible D gene is TRBD2 (6 bases). Germline values: CDR1 SGHRS, CDR2 YFSETQ. The CDR3 has 16 amino acids. Trimming removed 4 bases from V and 0 bases from J, with 14 bases in between. Here the CDR3 DNA reads TGCGCCAGCAGCCCTGGTGGGGGGAGCTCCTACAATGAGCAGTTCTTC. Its protein is CASSPGGGSSYNEQFF.

The chain joins TRBV6-1 to TRBJ1-3; TRBD1 might be the D (5 bases). This CDR3 has 16 amino acids. With 2 bases removed from V and 0 bases from J, the gap between germline ends came to 11 bases. The germline V gene encodes CDR1 MNHNS and CDR2 SASEGT. DNA of the CDR3: TGTGCCAGCAGTGAAATTCGGGGGGACTCTGGAAACACCATATATTTT. Translated, it gives CASSEIRGDSGNTIYF.

The chain links TRBV29-1 to TRBJ2-7, with 13 bases that match TRBD2. The CDR3 runs to 15 residues. Germline V gene sequence: CDR1 SQVTM, CDR2 ANQGSEA. Unmatched junction bases numbered 7, after V lost 3 bases and J lost 5 bases. CDR3 sequence reads: CSVEPTSGRPNEQYF. The CDR3 DNA reads as TGCAGCGTTGAGCCGACTAGCGGGAGGCCCAACGAGCAGTACTTC.

By proportion, this clone is medium-sized. The chain uses TRBV5-1 and TRBJ2-1, with D perhaps given as TRBD1 or TRBD2 (5 bases each). Germline CDR1 reads SGHRS; CDR2 reads YFSETQ. The CDR3 is made up of 13 amino acids. V was trimmed by 0 bases and J by 6 bases, leaving 7 bases between them. The CDR3 loop is CASSLARGNEQFF. As DNA, the CDR3 is TGCGCCAGCAGCTTGGCGAGGGGCAATGAGCAGTTCTTC.